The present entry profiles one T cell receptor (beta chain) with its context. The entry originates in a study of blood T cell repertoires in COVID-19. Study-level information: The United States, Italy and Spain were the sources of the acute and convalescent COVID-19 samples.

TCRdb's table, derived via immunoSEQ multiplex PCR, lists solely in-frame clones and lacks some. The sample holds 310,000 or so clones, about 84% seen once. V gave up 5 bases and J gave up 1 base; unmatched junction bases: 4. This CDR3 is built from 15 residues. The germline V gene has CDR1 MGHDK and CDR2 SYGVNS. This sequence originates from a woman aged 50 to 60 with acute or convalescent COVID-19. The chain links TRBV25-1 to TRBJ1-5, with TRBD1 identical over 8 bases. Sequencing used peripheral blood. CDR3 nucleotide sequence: TGTGCCAGCAGTTCTGGACAGGGAAGCAATCAGCCCCAGCATTTT. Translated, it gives CASSSGQGSNQPQHF.